This T cell receptor beta chain was sequenced during a study of cytomegalovirus exposure and HLA in healthy donors. A note on this clone: The antigen remains unidentified.

Germline V gene data show CDR1 as MDHEN and CDR2 as SYDVKM. V trimming: 5 bases; J trimming: 3 bases; junction bases outside the gene matches: 12. CDR3 length: 18 amino acids. The primer mix had 60 Vbeta and 13 Jbeta primers. Assay: immunoSEQ multiplex PCR; the TCRdb copy retains only in-frame clones and omits some. This sample carries about 190,000 clones, about 80% of them seen once, and the ten largest clones take approximately 14%. Study-level results: The authors enumerated some 170 TCR beta chains as linked to cytomegalovirus.

The clonotype comes from a woman aged 25-40 years in good health and CMV-seropositive. What was sequenced was PBMCs. The J gene is TRBJ2-7, the V gene TRBV28; TRBD2 agrees at 14 bases. The CDR3 nucleotides are TGTGCCAGCAGTGGACTAGCGGGAGGATCTTATTGGGGCTACGAGCAGTACTTC. Translation gives CASSGLAGGSYWGYEQYF.